One sample yielded the 20 T cell receptor beta chains listed below, sequenced in a study of PD-L1 blockade in urothelial cancer. The data were produced by immunoSEQ multiplex PCR, yet TCRdb's version contains in-frame clones alone and is incomplete. The sample shows fewer than 60,000 clones, 85% to 90% of them seen only once. Time point meaning: pretreatment peripheral blood. This specimen was PBMCs, taken around atezolizumab (anti-PD-L1) treatment. The receptors stem from a man aged 65 to 79 with urothelial cancer.

This rearrangement joins TRBV29-1 to TRBJ1-1; D uncertain. The CDR3 sequence is 14 residues long. CDR1 SQVTM and CDR2 ANQGSEA come from the germline V gene. The V gene lost 5 bases and the J gene lost 1 base, with 14 bases spanning the gap. CDR3 DNA sequence: TGCAGCGTTCCCCCCCCCGGCGGGAACACTGAAGCTTTCTTT. This codes for CSVPPPGGNTEAFF.

This clone appeared a single time. The J gene is TRBJ1-1, the V gene TRBV5-6; TRBD1 matches at 8 bases. This CDR3 is 16 amino acids long. In germline, CDR1 is SGHDT, CDR2 YYEEEE. The ends lost 0 bases at V and 4 bases at J; junction bases unmatched: 8. The CDR3 reads CASSLARGRMATEAFF. The CDR3 DNA sequence: TGTGCCAGCAGCTTGGCCAGGGGGCGCATGGCCACTGAAGCTTTCTTT.

The chain has TRBV9 and TRBJ2-1; 10 positions agree with TRBD2. Trimming cost V 3 bases and J 3 bases; bases outside gene matches: 3. The CDR3 is 15 amino acids. Per the germline V gene, CDR1 is SGDLS and CDR2 is YYNGEE. CDR3 DNA sequence: TGTGCCAGCAGCGCTAGCGGGAGTATCTACAATGAGCAGTTCTTC. Residues: CASSASGSIYNEQFF.

The chain joins TRBV5-1 to TRBJ2-5; maybe TRBD1 (5 bases). V dropped 0 bases and J dropped 6 bases, with 12 bases sitting between them. The CDR3 totals 14 residues. From germline, CDR1 is SGHRS and CDR2 YFSETQ. The CDR3, as DNA: TGCGCCAGCAGCTTGGACACCCAGGGCCAGACCCAGTACTTC. Translation gives CASSLDTQGQTQYF.

The chain recombines TRBV7-6 with TRBJ2-5; TRBD2 matches 11 bases. V was clipped by 11 bases and J by 5 bases; unmatched bases: 10. The CDR3 is 14 amino acids. Germline V lookup: CDR1 SGHVS, CDR2 FNYEAQ. The CDR3 here is CARSIAGGGETQYF. The CDR3 nucleotides are TGTGCCCGCTCTATAGCGGGAGGGGGTGAGACCCAGTACTTC.

The chain carries TRBV28 and TRBJ2-7; TRBD1 might be the D (6 bases). The CDR3 is 15 amino acids. Germline V gives CDR1 MDHEN, CDR2 SYDVKM. V shed 6 bases and J shed 4 bases, with 19 bases lying between them. The CDR3 protein is CASRRTGTPNYEQYF. In DNA form, the CDR3 reads TGTGCCAGCAGGAGGACCGGGACACCGAATTACGAGCAGTACTTC.

This rearrangement joins TRBV27 to TRBJ2-7; TRBD1 aligns across 12 bases. V trimming: 6 bases; J trimming: 5 bases; junction bases outside the gene matches: 2. Germline V gene sequence: CDR1 MNHEY, CDR2 SMNVEV (reference sequence). CDR3 size: 13 residues. CDR3 DNA sequence: TGTGCCAGCAGGGGACAGGGGGCCCACGAGCAGTACTTC. As protein: CASRGQGAHEQYF.

The chain carries TRBV6-5 and TRBJ1-2; 9 nucleotides line up with TRBD1. The V gene end was trimmed by 2 bases and the J gene end by 8 bases; junction bases not matched to a gene: 3. CDR3 length: 13 amino acids. Looked up from germline, CDR1 is MNHEY and CDR2 is SVGAGI. The CDR3 nucleotides read TGTGCCAGCAGTTACGGGACAGGGAAAGGCTACACCTTC. Encoded protein: CASSYGTGKGYTF.

V is TRBV6-1 and J is TRBJ2-1; TRBD2 aligns across 8 bases. Germline CDR1 is MNHNS and CDR2 is SASEGT. V lost 2 bases, J lost 4 bases, and 7 bases stayed unmatched. The CDR3 is 16 residues long. The CDR3 protein is CASSESGLAGYNEQFF. The CDR3, as DNA: TGTGCCAGCAGTGAATCAGGGCTAGCGGGTTACAATGAGCAGTTCTTC.

V gene TRBV19 combines with J gene TRBJ2-7; 9 bases fit TRBD1. J lost 3 bases, V lost 4 bases, and 7 bases had no gene match. Germline assignment: CDR1 LNHDA and CDR2 SQIVND (reference sequence). This CDR3 region has 15 residues. Here the CDR3 DNA reads TGTGCCAGTAGTAGGTATAGACAGGGGGACTACGAGCAGTACTTC. Translation gives CASSRYRQGDYEQYF.

This chain links TRBV7-9 with TRBJ2-1; unclear D gene. CDR1 is SEHNR and CDR2 is FQNEAQ in the germline V gene (reference sequence). The CDR3 covers 13 residues. The V and J ends lost 4 bases and 4 bases respectively, with 8 bases between them. The CDR3 spells CASSSTHYNEQFF. CDR3 nucleotides: TGTGCCAGCAGCTCGACACATTACAATGAGCAGTTCTTC.

V gene TRBV5-1 combines with J gene TRBJ2-2; TRBD1 agrees at 7 bases. Per germline, CDR1 SGHRS and CDR2 YFSETQ. Trimming removed 5 bases from V and 5 bases from J; junction bases left unmatched: 3. The CDR3 sequence is 13 residues long. The CDR3 coding sequence is TGCGCCAGCAGGCCACAGGGGACCGGGGAGCTGTTTTTT. This codes for CASRPQGTGELFF.

The chain carries TRBV5-1 and TRBJ1-5; 8 bases line up with TRBD1. The CDR3 is made up of 15 amino acids. CDR1 and CDR2 (germline): SGHRS, YFSETQ. The J segment lost 1 base and the V segment lost 4 bases, leaving 4 bases of the junction unmatched. The chain's CDR3 is CASSRWTGSNQPQHF. The CDR3 DNA reads TGCGCCAGCAGCCGGTGGACAGGGAGCAATCAGCCCCAGCATTTT.

This chain connects TRBV6-5 to TRBJ2-5; TRBD1 matches 8 bases. The CDR3 totals 15 residues. V lost 2 bases and J lost 0; bases outside the gene matches: 2. Per germline, CDR1 MNHEY and CDR2 SVGAGI. The CDR3 reads CASSYDRGDQETQYF. The CDR3, as DNA: TGTGCCAGCAGTTACGACAGGGGAGACCAAGAGACCCAGTACTTC.

This clone was seen only a few times. The chain joins TRBV7-9 to TRBJ2-5; D might be TRBD2 (5 bases). CDR3 size: 13 residues. Per germline, CDR1 SEHNR and CDR2 FQNEAQ (reference sequence). V was trimmed by 2 bases and J by 5 bases, leaving 9 bases between them. The CDR3 DNA reads as TGTGCCAGCAGCTTATATAGCGCTGAGACCCAGTACTTC. This sequence encodes CASSLYSAETQYF. The variable domain in full, completed from reference TRBV7-9 and TRBJ2-5, reads DTGVSQNPRHKITKRGQNVTFRCDPISEHNRLYWYRQTLGQGPEFLTYFQNEAQLEKSRLLSDRFSAERPKGSFSTLEIQRTEQGDSAMYLCASSLYSAETQYFGPGTRLLVL.

The chain is built from TRBV29-1 and TRBJ2-1; tentative D call: TRBD1 (7 bases). Trimming took off 6 bases at V and 6 bases at J, with 15 bases between the two ends. From germline, CDR1 is SQVTM and CDR2 ANQGSEA. This CDR3 region has 13 residues. The CDR3 DNA is TGCAGCGTAAGGCAGGGGGGAAGCAATGAGCAGTTCTTC. Its protein product is CSVRQGGSNEQFF.

This clone has more than one count but fewer than ten. The chain employs TRBV28 and TRBJ2-3; a weak D match, TRBD2 (5 bases). Trimming cost V 1 base and J 4 bases, with 6 bases left between them. CDR3 size: 13 residues. Germline-derived CDR1 and CDR2 are MDHEN and SYDVKM. The CDR3 protein is CASSLLRADTQYF. In DNA form, the CDR3 reads TGTGCCAGCAGTTTATTGCGGGCAGATACGCAGTATTTT.

The chain uses TRBV7-3 and TRBJ2-5; D is possibly TRBD1 (5 bases). The CDR3 length is 15 residues. The V end was cut by 5 bases, the J end by 1 base, with 14 bases between. Germline CDR1 and CDR2: SGHTA and FQGTGA. The CDR3 DNA is TGTGCCAGCAGCCTCTCAACAGGCTTCCAAGAGACCCAGTACTTC. Translated: CASSLSTGFQETQYF. The full variable domain, with the rest looked up from reference TRBV7-3 and TRBJ2-5, is GAGVSQTPSNKVTEKGKYVELRCDPISGHTALYWYRQSLGQGPEFLIYFQGTGAADDSGLPNDRFFAVRPEGSVSTLKIQRTERGDSAVYLCASSLSTGFQETQYFGPGTRLLVL.

The chain has TRBV6-5 and TRBJ2-7; the match to TRBD2 covers 8 bases. V lost 0 bases, J lost 1 base, and 5 bases stayed unmatched. CDR1 and CDR2 from the germline V gene are MNHEY and SVGAGI. This CDR3 has 16 residues. The CDR3 spells CASSYSALAGSYEQYF. For the CDR3, the DNA is TGTGCCAGCAGTTACTCCGCCCTAGCGGGTTCCTACGAGCAGTACTTC.

This sequence joins TRBV10-3 and TRBJ2-2; 9 nucleotides align to TRBD1. The CDR3 totals 14 residues. The germline gives CDR1 ENHRY, CDR2 SYGVKD. V lost 2 bases to trimming and J lost 5 bases; unmatched junction nucleotides: 0. CDR3 sequence reads: CAISEGQGTGELFF. The CDR3 region has the DNA TGTGCCATCAGTGAGGGACAGGGGACCGGGGAGCTGTTTTTT.